What follows are 18 T cell receptor beta chains derived from one specimen sequenced in a study of blood T cell repertoires in COVID-19. Generated by immunoSEQ multiplex PCR, the TCRdb table keeps only in-frame clones and is missing some. Counted here are about 140,000 clones, roughly 76% occurring once; the ten biggest clones make up around 13%. Input material: peripheral blood. The receptors here all came from an elderly man with acute or convalescent COVID-19.

The sample holds a few counts of this clone. This chain uses TRBV28 with TRBJ1-6; D perhaps matches TRBD1 (6 bases). The CDR3 loop spans 13 amino acids. The ends were cut back, 9 bases at V and 8 bases at J, with 14 bases in the middle. The germline gives CDR1 MDHEN, CDR2 SYDVKM. This CDR3 is CASSGTWDSPLHF. As DNA, the CDR3 is TGTGCCAGTTCCGGGACATGGGATTCACCCCTCCACTTT.

This clone was recorded only once. V and J are TRBV19 and TRBJ1-1; TRBD1 is a possible D gene (5 bases). Between the trimmed V and J ends, which lost 6 bases and 4 bases, there was a span of 12 bases. CDR1 and CDR2 from the germline V gene are LNHDA and SQIVND (reference sequence). There are 13 residues in the CDR3. The CDR3: CASSPPTATEAFF. The CDR3 DNA reads TGTGCCAGTAGCCCCCCGACAGCCACTGAAGCTTTCTTT.

The rearrangement joins TRBV15 to TRBJ1-2; D is ambiguous. V gave up 3 bases and J gave up 0 bases, with 8 bases separating them. The CDR3 contains 14 residues. Germline V gene data show CDR1 as LNHNV and CDR2 as YYDKDF (reference sequence). The CDR3 DNA is TGTGCCACCAGCAGCTCTAACGCTAACTATGGCTACACCTTC. Its protein is CATSSSNANYGYTF.

V usage is TRBV5-1 and J usage is TRBJ2-2, with TRBD1 as a possible D gene (5 bases). Germline CDR1 is SGHRS and CDR2 is YFSETQ. This CDR3 has 15 amino acids. The V gene lost 9 bases and the J gene lost 4 bases, with 19 bases spanning the gap. The CDR3 DNA reads as TGCGCCAACGAGGCAGGGCCCGCGAGCACCGGGGAGCTGTTTTTT. Encoded protein: CANEAGPASTGELFF.

The V and J genes are TRBV7-9 and TRBJ2-3; 8 nucleotides match TRBD2. The germline CDR1 and CDR2 sequences are SEHNR and FQNEAQ (reference sequence). The CDR3 totals 15 residues. V trimming: 3 bases; J trimming: 1 base; junction bases outside the gene matches: 3. The CDR3 DNA reads TGTGCCAGCAGCTTTGCGGGGGGAGGCACAGATACGCAGTATTTT. Translated, it gives CASSFAGGGTDTQYF.

The genes are TRBV6-6 and TRBJ1-5; D is possibly TRBD1 (5 bases). The CDR3 length is 16 residues. Germline V gives CDR1 MNHNY, CDR2 SVGAGI (reference sequence). V gave up 2 bases and J gave up 4 bases, with 15 bases separating them. The CDR3 bases are TGTGCCAGCAGTTACCCCCTGACAGAGCAGAATCAGCCCCAGCATTTT. It encodes CASSYPLTEQNQPQHF.

The genes are TRBV13 and TRBJ1-2; D possibly corresponds to TRBD1 (6 bases). The CDR3 has 17 amino acids. V lost 4 bases to trimming and J lost 0 bases, with 18 bases between them. Germline lookup yields CDR1 PRHDT and CDR2 FYEKMQ (reference sequence). CDR3 DNA: TGTGCCAGCAGCTCCAAAGACAGGTTTTCTTCTAACTATGGCTACACCTTC. Translation gives CASSSKDRFSSNYGYTF.

The rearrangement links TRBV6-6 to TRBJ2-7; 8 bases match TRBD1. This CDR3 contains 15 residues. From germline, CDR1 is MNHNY and CDR2 SVGAGI (reference sequence). The V and J ends lost 0 bases and 3 bases, in that order; junction bases with no gene match: 4. Here the CDR3 DNA reads TGTGCCAGCAGTTACTCGACAGGGGCCGGCTACGAGCAGTACTTC. It codes for CASSYSTGAGYEQYF.

This rearrangement joins TRBV11-2 to TRBJ2-7; D is possibly TRBD2 (6 bases). Per germline, CDR1 SGHAT and CDR2 FQNNGV. V shed 4 bases and J shed 7 bases, with 11 bases lying between them. This CDR3 is built from 12 residues. For the CDR3, the DNA is TGTGCCAGCAGCTCTGGGGGGTGGGAGCAGTACTTC. It specifies CASSSGGWEQYF.

The J gene is TRBJ2-2, the V gene TRBV7-2, with 10 bases aligning to TRBD1. Trimming cost V 6 bases and J 4 bases; bases outside gene matches: 5. Per germline, CDR1 SGHTA and CDR2 FQGNSA. CDR3 length: 15 residues. The DNA for the CDR3 is TGTGCCAGCAGTTCTAGGACAGGGGGCACCGGGGAGCTGTTTTTT. Translating gives CASSSRTGGTGELFF.

As for this clone: Compared with germline, one end of the junction differs, possibly owing to a read error. The chain has TRBV9 and TRBJ1-3; D ambiguous. This CDR3 contains 14 residues. Germline CDR1 is SGDLS and CDR2 is YYNGEE. The CDR3 nucleotides read TGTGCCAGCAGCGTAGAACAATCTGAAAACACCATATATTTT. Protein sequence: CASSVEQSENTIYF.

This clone was counted only a few times. The chain combines TRBV5-1 with TRBJ2-1, with 8 bases aligning to TRBD1. From germline, CDR1 is SGHRS and CDR2 YFSETQ. The CDR3 runs 17 residues. With V trimmed by 0 bases and J by 0 bases, 5 bases remained unmatched. For the CDR3, the DNA is TGCGCCAGCAGCTTGGGGACAGGGATAGGCTCCTACAATGAGCAGTTCTTC. It encodes CASSLGTGIGSYNEQFF.

V gene TRBV6-5 combines with J gene TRBJ2-5; tentative D call: TRBD1 (6 bases). This CDR3 comprises 13 residues. V lost 11 bases and J lost 1, with 14 bases in between. CDR1 and CDR2 from the germline V gene are MNHEY and SVGAGI. Written as DNA, the CDR3 is TGTGCCTCCCACAGGGATCCCCAAGAGACCCAGTACTTC. It is translated as CASHRDPQETQYF.

The rearrangement uses TRBV29-1 and TRBJ1-1; 8 bases align to TRBD1. The germline CDR1 and CDR2 sequences are SQVTM and ANQGSEA. The junction had 3 bases not matched to a gene; V was cut back by 6 bases and J by 3 bases. CDR3 size: 12 residues. The CDR3 loop reads CSVKQGDTEAFF. The CDR3 coding sequence is TGCAGCGTAAAACAGGGGGACACTGAAGCTTTCTTT.

This chain links TRBV5-1 with TRBJ2-2, with unresolved D. V shed 0 bases and J shed 4 bases, with 7 bases lying between them. CDR1 is SGHRS, CDR2 YFSETQ, per germline. The CDR3 loop spans 14 amino acids. The CDR3 region is CASSLGHLTGELFF. The DNA for the CDR3 is TGCGCCAGCAGCTTGGGGCACCTCACCGGGGAGCTGTTTTTT.

This clone was observed once. This chain joins TRBV5-1 and TRBJ1-1; perhaps TRBD1 as D (5 bases). Trimming shortened V by 6 bases and J by 8 bases, and 14 bases separated the two germline ends. Germline V gene data show CDR1 as SGHRS and CDR2 as YFSETQ. The CDR3 is 12 amino acids. Here the CDR3 reads CASTLGGTEAFF. The CDR3 DNA reads TGCGCCAGCACCCTGGGAGGGACCGAAGCTTTCTTT.

The chain joins TRBV19 to TRBJ2-4, with 8 bases identical to TRBD1. The CDR3 consists of 13 residues. After removal of 4 bases from V and 7 bases from J, the junction contained 3 bases not matched to a gene. CDR1 is LNHDA, CDR2 SQIVND, per germline (reference sequence). The CDR3 DNA reads TGTGCCAGTAGTACGGACAGGGTGAACATTCAGTACTTC. Its translation: CASSTDRVNIQYF.

This clone was counted between two and nine times. The chain is built from TRBV5-4 and TRBJ2-7; D is possibly TRBD2 (6 bases). Trimming removed 4 bases from V and 6 bases from J, with 14 bases in between. The CDR3 runs to 13 residues. Looked up from germline, CDR1 is SGHNT and CDR2 is YYREEE (reference sequence). The CDR3 reads CASSTGLSLEQYF. Written as DNA, the CDR3 is TGTGCCAGCAGCACCGGACTATCTCTCGAGCAGTACTTC.